A selection of T cell receptor beta chains follows, all from one sample in a study of chemoradiotherapy in HPV16-positive cancers. Clones were read by immunoSEQ multiplex PCR, and TCRdb kept only the in-frame ones, dropping some. The sample carries more than 10,000 clones, roughly 70% recorded once. This sample was gathered from a patient who underwent chemoradiotherapy. These receptors were collected from a human donor with HPV-associated anogenital cancer. The CDR3 runs from the conserved cysteine through the conserved F or W. A D gene is named only where the DNA matches it firmly. A clone size is listed for some rows: how often the clone was seen (once, few, many), or a class if it is expanded.

>NA|TRBV5-1|TRBJ2-7|TRBD1
TGCGCCAGCAGCCCCCGGGACAGTCACTACGAGCAGTACTTC
CASSPRDSHYEQYF
>NA|TRBV2|TRBJ1-2|NA
TGTGCCAGCAGTTCTACAGGGATCTATGGCTACACCTTC
CASSSTGIYGYTF
>NA|TRBV9|TRBJ2-7|TRBD2
TGTGCCAGCAGCGTAGGGGGGGGAACCTACGAGCAGTACTTC
CASSVGGGTYEQYF
>NA|TRBV7-2|TRBJ1-5|NA
TGTGCCAGCAGCTTAGTTTGGGATCAGCCCCAGCATTTT
CASSLVWDQPQHF
>NA|TRBV28|TRBJ2-3|TRBD1
TGTGCCAGCAGTTTATTGAGGACAGGGGTAGCAGATACGCAGTATTTT
CASSLLRTGVADTQYF
>NA|TRBV5-1|TRBJ1-3|NA
TGCGCCAGCACCACGGGGCCTGGAAACACCATATATTTT
CASTTGPGNTIYF
>NA|TRBV7-9|TRBJ2-1|NA
TGTGCCAGCAGCTTAAGTGCGGGCGAGCAGTTCTTC
CASSLSAGEQFF
>NA|TRBV4-1|TRBJ2-1|NA
TGCGCCAGCAGCCAAGGAATGGCCAAAAATGAGCAGTTCTTC
CASSQGMAKNEQFF
>few|TRBV2|TRBJ1-1|NA
TGTGCCAGCAGTCTCGATGGTCCAGTATCTGAAGCTTTCTTT
CASSLDGPVSEAFF
>NA|TRBV29-1|TRBJ2-3|TRBD2
TGCAGCGGGTCTGGCGGGAGTTTTTCGGATACGCAGTATTTT
CSGSGGSFSDTQYF
>NA|TRBV19|TRBJ2-6|TRBD2
TGTGCCAGTAGTACCCGACGGGGAGGGACTGGGGCCAACGTCCTGACTTTC
CASSTRRGGTGANVLTF
>NA|TRBV11-1|TRBJ2-5|NA
TGTGCCAGCAGCTTGGAGACGGAAGAGACCCAGTACTTC
CASSLETEETQYF
>NA|TRBV19|TRBJ2-7|TRBD2
TGTGCCAGTAGTATAGGTCTAATAGCGGGACCAACCTACGAGCAGTACTTC
CASSIGLIAGPTYEQYF
>NA|TRBV6-1|TRBJ2-5|TRBD2
TGTGCCAGCAGTGGGAGGGAGGGCTGGCAGACCCAGTACTTC
CASSGREGWQTQYF
>NA|TRBV6-4|TRBJ2-2|NA
TGTGCCAGCAGTGAGCGGGACACCGGGGAGCTGTTTTTT
CASSERDTGELFF
>NA|TRBV19|TRBJ2-5|NA
TGTGCCAGTAGGAACCCAGGGGAGAGTCGAGAGACCCAGTACTTC
CASRNPGESRETQYF
>NA|TRBV7-2|TRBJ1-1|NA
TGTGCCAGCAGCCCTACGACAGGTCCCGCTGAAGCTTTCTTT
CASSPTTGPAEAFF
>NA|TRBV5-1|TRBJ2-5|TRBD2
TGCGCCAGCAGCCCACTAGCGGCATACCAAGAGACCCAGTACTTC
CASSPLAAYQETQYF
>NA|TRBV6-5|TRBJ2-5|TRBD1
TGTGCCAGCAGCGATACTTCGACAGGGATGGAGACCCAGTACTTC
CASSDTSTGMETQYF
>NA|TRBV28|TRBJ1-1|TRBD1
TGTGCCAGCAGGACAGGGGGGGACAACACTGAAGCTTTCTTT
CASRTGGDNTEAFF
>once|TRBV11-2|TRBJ2-5|NA
TGTGCCAGCAGCTTAGGTACTATCAGGTACCAAGAGACCCAGTACTTC
CASSLGTIRYQETQYF
>NA|TRBV19|TRBJ2-2|TRBD2
TGTGCCAGTAGTCCGGGACTAGCGGAAAACACCGGGGAGCTGTTTTTT
CASSPGLAENTGELFF
>NA|TRBV29-1|TRBJ2-5|TRBD2
TGCAGCGTTGCTAGCGGGAACGGGCAAGAGACCCAGTACTTC
CSVASGNGQETQYF
>NA|TRBV10-3|TRBJ2-3|TRBD2
TGTGCCATCAGTGAGTCGGGGACTAGCGGGAGACATACGCAGTATTTT
CAISESGTSGRHTQYF
>few|TRBV15|TRBJ2-7|NA
TGTGCCACCAGCAGAGTCGCGGATAGCTCCTACGAGCAGTACTTC
CATSRVADSSYEQYF
>NA|TRBV5-4|TRBJ2-1|TRBD2
TGTGCCAGCACTAGCGGAACCTACAATGAGCAGTTCTTC
CASTSGTYNEQFF
>NA|TRBV6-1|TRBJ2-1|TRBD1
TGTGCCAGCAGTTCCGGGACAGGTTACAATGAGCAGTTCTTC
CASSSGTGYNEQFF
>NA|TRBV14|TRBJ1-1|NA
TGTGCCAGCAGCGAACACCGAAACACTGAAGCTTTCTTT
CASSEHRNTEAFF
>NA|TRBV28|TRBJ1-2|NA
TGTGCCAGCAGTTTCCAGGACAGCCTGGGCTATGGCTACACCTTC
CASSFQDSLGYGYTF
>NA|TRBV28|TRBJ2-6|NA
TGTGCCAGCAGCCAAGCAGGTAGTGCTGGGGCCAACGTCCTGACTTTC
CASSQAGSAGANVLTF
>few|TRBV9|TRBJ2-1|TRBD2
TGTGCCAGCAGCTCTACGAGCGGGAGTTCCAATGAGCAGTTCTTC
CASSSTSGSSNEQFF
>NA|TRBV15|TRBJ1-5|TRBD1
TGTGCCACCTCCATCGACAGGGGGGTTGGTCAGCCCCAGCATTTT
CATSIDRGVGQPQHF
>NA|TRBV18|TRBJ2-1|TRBD1
TGTGCCAGCTCCCGGGACAGGTACAATGAGCAGTTCTTC
CASSRDRYNEQFF
>NA|TRBV5-1|TRBJ2-1|NA
TGCGCCAGCAGCCCAAGAGGGGACCAGCACAATGAGCAGTTCTTC
CASSPRGDQHNEQFF
>NA|TRBV4-3|TRBJ2-5|TRBD2
TGCGCCAGCAGCCCCCACCTGGGTCTAGCGGGAGCCCGGGAGACCCAGTACTTC
CASSPHLGLAGARETQYF
>NA|TRBV19|TRBJ1-4|TRBD1
TGTGCCAGTAGTATCTTACCGGGACAGAGAAATGAAAAACTGTTTTTT
CASSILPGQRNEKLFF
>NA|TRBV6-1|TRBJ1-1|TRBD1
TGTGCCAGCACGGGACAGGGTTACACTGAAGCTTTCTTT
CASTGQGYTEAFF
>once|TRBV6-4|TRBJ2-2|TRBD1
TGTGCCAGCAGTGCAGGGGGCGGAACCGGGGAGCTGTTTTTT
CASSAGGGTGELFF
>NA|TRBV14|TRBJ2-5|TRBD2
TGTGCCAGCAGTTCTTCTAGCGGGAGGAAGGGGACCCAGTACTTC
CASSSSSGRKGTQYF
>NA|TRBV30|TRBJ2-2|NA
TGTGCCTGGAGTGTGGGGATCCGGGTTGCCGGGGAGCTGTTTTTT
CAWSVGIRVAGELFF